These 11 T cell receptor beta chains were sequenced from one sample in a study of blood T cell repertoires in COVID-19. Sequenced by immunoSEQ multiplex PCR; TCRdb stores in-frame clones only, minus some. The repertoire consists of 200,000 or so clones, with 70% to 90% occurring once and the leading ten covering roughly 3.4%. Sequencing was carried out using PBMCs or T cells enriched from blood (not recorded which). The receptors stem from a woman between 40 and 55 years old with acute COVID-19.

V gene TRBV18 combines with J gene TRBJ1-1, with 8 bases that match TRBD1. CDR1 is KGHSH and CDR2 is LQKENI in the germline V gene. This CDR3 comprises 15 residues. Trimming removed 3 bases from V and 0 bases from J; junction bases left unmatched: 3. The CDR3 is CASSPGQGMNTEAFF. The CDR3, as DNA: TGTGCCAGCTCACCCGGACAGGGCATGAACACTGAAGCTTTCTTT.

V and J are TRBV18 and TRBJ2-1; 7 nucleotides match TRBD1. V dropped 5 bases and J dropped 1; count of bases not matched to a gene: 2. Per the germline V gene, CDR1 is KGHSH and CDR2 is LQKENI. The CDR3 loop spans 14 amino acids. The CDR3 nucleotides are TGTGCCAGCTCATCACAGGGGTCCTACAATGAGCAGTTCTTC. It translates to CASSSQGSYNEQFF.

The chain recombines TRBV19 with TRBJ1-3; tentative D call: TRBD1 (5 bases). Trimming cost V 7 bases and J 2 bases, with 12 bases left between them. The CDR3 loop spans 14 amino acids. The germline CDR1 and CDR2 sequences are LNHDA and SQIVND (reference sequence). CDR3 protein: CASNPQVAGNTIYF. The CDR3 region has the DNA TGTGCCAGTAACCCACAGGTCGCTGGAAACACCATATATTTT.

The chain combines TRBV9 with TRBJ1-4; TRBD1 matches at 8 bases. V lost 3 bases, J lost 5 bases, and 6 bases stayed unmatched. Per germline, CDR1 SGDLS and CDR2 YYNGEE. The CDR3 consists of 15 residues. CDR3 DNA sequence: TGTGCCAGCAGCGCGACAGGGGCCTCGAATGAAAAACTGTTTTTT. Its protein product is CASSATGASNEKLFF.

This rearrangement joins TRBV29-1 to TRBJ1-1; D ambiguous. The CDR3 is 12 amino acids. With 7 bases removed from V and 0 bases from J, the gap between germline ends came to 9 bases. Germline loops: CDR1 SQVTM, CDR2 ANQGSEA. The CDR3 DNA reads TGCAGCGCTTCACAGCTGAACACTGAAGCTTTCTTT. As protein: CSASQLNTEAFF.

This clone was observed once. CDR3: CASSGGFGVGEAFF. CDR3 nucleotides: TGTGCCAGCAGTGGTGGCTTCGGGGTGGGTGAAGCTTTCTTT. The chain couples TRBV25-1 to TRBJ1-1; the D is unclear. V was shortened by 4 bases and J by 7 bases, with 16 bases between the two germline ends. The CDR3 runs to 14 residues. The germline V gene encodes CDR1 MGHDK and CDR2 SYGVNS.

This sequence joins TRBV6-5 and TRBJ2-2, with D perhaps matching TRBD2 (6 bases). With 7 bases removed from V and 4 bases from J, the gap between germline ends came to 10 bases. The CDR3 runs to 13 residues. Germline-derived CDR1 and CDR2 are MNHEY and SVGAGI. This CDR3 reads CASTTGSTGELFF. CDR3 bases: TGTGCCAGCACGACCGGGAGCACCGGGGAGCTGTTTTTT.

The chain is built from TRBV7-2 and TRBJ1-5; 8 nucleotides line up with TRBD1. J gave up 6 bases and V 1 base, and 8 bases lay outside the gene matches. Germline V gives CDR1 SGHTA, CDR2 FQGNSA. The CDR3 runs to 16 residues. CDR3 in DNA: TGTGCCAGCAGCTTAGTAGGACAGGGCCCGAGTCAGCCCCAGCATTTT. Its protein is CASSLVGQGPSQPQHF.

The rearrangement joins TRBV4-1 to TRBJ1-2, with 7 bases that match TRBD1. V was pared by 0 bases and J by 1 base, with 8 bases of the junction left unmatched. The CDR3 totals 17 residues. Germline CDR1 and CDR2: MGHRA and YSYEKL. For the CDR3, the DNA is TGCGCCAGCAGCCAAGAAGGCGACAGGGCGATTAACTATGGCTACACCTTC. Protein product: CASSQEGDRAINYGYTF.

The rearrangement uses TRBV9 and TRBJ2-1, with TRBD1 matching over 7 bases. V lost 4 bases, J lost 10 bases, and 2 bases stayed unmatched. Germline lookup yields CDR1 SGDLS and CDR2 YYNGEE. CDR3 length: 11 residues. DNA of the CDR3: TGTGCCAGCAGCTGGGACAGCGAGCAGTTCTTC. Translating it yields CASSWDSEQFF.

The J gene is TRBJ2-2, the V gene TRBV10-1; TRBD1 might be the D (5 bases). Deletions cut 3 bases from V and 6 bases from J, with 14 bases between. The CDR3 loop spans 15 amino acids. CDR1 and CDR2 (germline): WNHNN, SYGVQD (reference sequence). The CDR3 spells CASSERGLGPGELFF. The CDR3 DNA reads TGCGCCAGCAGTGAAAGGGGCCTAGGTCCCGGGGAGCTGTTTTTT.